Detailed here is one TCR beta chain. Seattle-derived patients entered the study during active infection and were followed longitudinally. Original methodology: Amplification of reference gene primers was used by the study to estimate nucleated cell counts. Here immunoSEQ multiplex PCR was the method, and the copy in TCRdb shows in-frame clones only, minus some. The DNA gave D and trimming, while V, J and clone size come from that table. The repertoire holds about 190,000 clones, with roughly 82% as singletons. Germline loops: CDR1 LNHDA, CDR2 SQIVND (reference sequence). The CDR3 is made up of 15 amino acids. V was clipped by 3 bases and J by 4 bases; unmatched bases: 4. This entry comes from a study of blood T cell repertoires in COVID-19. For the study at large: From T cells, B-cell-depleted T cells, or PBMCs came the material, which was cDNA or gDNA.

The material sequenced was peripheral blood. The chain combines TRBV19 with TRBJ2-3; the match to TRBD2 covers 10 bases. This TCR was recovered from a woman in her sixties with COVID-19, enrolled during active disease. CDR3 sequence reads: CASSISGRLADTQYF. The CDR3 DNA reads TGTGCCAGTAGTATTAGCGGGAGGTTAGCAGATACGCAGTATTTT.